The present TCR beta chain was sequenced within a study of control samples from healthy donors and cancer patients. Germline-derived CDR1 and CDR2 are MNHEY and SVGAGI. V shed 6 bases and J 7 bases; nucleotides not matched to a gene: 8. This CDR3 region has 13 residues. The count of this clone is one. Only in-frame clones appear in the TCRdb table, and some are missing; sequencing was by immunoSEQ multiplex PCR. The top ten hold 2% to 2.5% of the sample, which has around 94,000 clones, about 92% seen once. This rearrangement joins TRBV6-5 to TRBJ1-1; 7 bases fit TRBD1. The sequence came from a woman younger than 30 in good health. Material for sequencing was blood. CDR3 nucleotide sequence: TGTGCCAGCAGATCGGACAGGCCAAATGAAGCTTTCTTT. Protein: CASRSDRPNEAFF.